This TCR beta chain emerged from a study of cytomegalovirus exposure and HLA in healthy donors. Study details: About 85 million unique TCRs from HLA-typed donors were held in an early release of data.

This clone has more than one count but fewer than ten. Its antigen is not identified. Study findings and constraints: In vitro confirmation showed three CMV-associated chains to be CMV antigen specific. Some V segments (TRBV6-2 and TRBV6-3 among them) were excluded as indistinguishable.

The primer mix had 60 Vbeta and 13 Jbeta primers. Libraries were prepared by immunoSEQ multiplex PCR; TCRdb keeps only in-frame clonotypes and omits some of them. The table records about 52,000 clones, around three fifths of them present only once. CDR1 and CDR2 from the germline V gene are LNHDA and SQIVND (reference sequence). Deletions cut 5 bases from V and 3 bases from J, with 13 bases between. This CDR3 region has 14 residues. The sample taken for sequencing was PBMCs. The V gene is TRBV19, the J gene TRBJ1-1, with a tentative D call TRBD1 (5 bases). This sequence was found in a human donor in good health. DNA of the CDR3: TGTGCCAGTAGTCCTCTGGGGGGGGACACTGAAGCTTTCTTT. Translating it yields CASSPLGGDTEAFF.